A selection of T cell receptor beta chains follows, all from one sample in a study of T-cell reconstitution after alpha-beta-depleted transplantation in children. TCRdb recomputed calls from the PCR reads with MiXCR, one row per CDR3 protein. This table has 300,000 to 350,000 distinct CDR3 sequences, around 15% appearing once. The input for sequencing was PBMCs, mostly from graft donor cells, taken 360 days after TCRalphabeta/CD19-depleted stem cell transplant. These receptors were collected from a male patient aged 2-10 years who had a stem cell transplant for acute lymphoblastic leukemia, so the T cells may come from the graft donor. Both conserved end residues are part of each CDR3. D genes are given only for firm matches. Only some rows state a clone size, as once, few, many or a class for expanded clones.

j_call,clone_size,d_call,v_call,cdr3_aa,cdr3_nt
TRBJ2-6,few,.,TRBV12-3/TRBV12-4,CASTHSLSGANVLTF,TGTGCCAGCACCCACAGTCTCTCTGGGGCCAACGTCCTGACTTTC
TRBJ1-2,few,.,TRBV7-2,CASSKADGEAYTF,TGTGCCAGCAGCAAAGCCGACGGCGAGGCCTACACCTTC
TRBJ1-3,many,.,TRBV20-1,CSARRGLSGNTIYF,TGCAGTGCTAGACGAGGGCTCTCTGGAAACACCATATATTTT
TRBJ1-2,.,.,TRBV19,CASSIYWDGTGYTF,TGTGCCAGTAGTATATACTGGGACGGGACGGGCTACACCTTC
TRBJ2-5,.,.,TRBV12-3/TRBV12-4,CASSWTAQETQYF,TGTGCCAGCAGCTGGACAGCCCAAGAGACCCAGTACTTC
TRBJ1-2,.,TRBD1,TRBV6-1,CASSEFPTGTNYGYTF,TGTGCCAGCAGTGAATTCCCGACAGGGACTAACTATGGCTACACCTTC
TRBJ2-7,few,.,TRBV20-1,CSARDGTTYEQYF,TGCAGTGCTAGAGACGGGACGACCTACGAGCAGTACTTC
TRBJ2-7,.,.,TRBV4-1,CASSQEGNEQYF,TGCGCCAGCAGCCAAGAGGGTAACGAGCAGTACTTC
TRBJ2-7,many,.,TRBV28,CASSLGISYEQYF,TGTGCCAGCAGTTTGGGTATATCCTACGAGCAGTACTTC
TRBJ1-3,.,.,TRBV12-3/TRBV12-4,CASSLDGRGNTIYF,TGTGCCAGCAGTTTAGATGGACGAGGGAACACCATATATTTT